This TCR beta chain was sequenced in a study of shared clonotypes between healthy human individuals. To note about this clone: The antigen is undetermined. Other DNA variants within this sample encode the same CDR3.

CD45RO negativity and positive selection for CCR7 defined naive CD8 cells, a population that excluded terminally differentiated effector memory CD45RA+ cells. Adult donors, all healthy and HIV-negative, had no recent acute infections or vaccinations. Germline V gives CDR1 MDHEN, CDR2 SYDVKM. The CDR3 runs 14 residues. J gave up 0 bases and V 5 bases, and 4 bases lay outside the gene matches. Notes on the study in general: The authors expected sequencing depth to affect clonotype sharing among donors.

The authors ran the assay at deep level. Over several immunoSEQ plates, each subset's genomic DNA was distributed in even portions. This table comes from immunoSEQ multiplex PCR, and its TCRdb copy is limited to in-frame clones, with some not included. The sample has roughly 2 million clones, about 95% seen once; the top ten hold about 1.1%. The sequenced sample consisted of naive CD8+ T cells sorted from blood. This clonotype was sampled from a young man in good health. The V call is TRBV28, the J call TRBJ2-7, with 7 bases fitting TRBD1. This CDR3 is CASSLTGDSYEQYF. DNA for the CDR3: TGTGCCAGCAGTCTTACAGGGGACTCCTACGAGCAGTACTTC.